In its sample, the clone carrying this TCR beta chain was seen many times. Its target is unknown. The sample belongs to a study of molecular identifiers for immune sequencing clone quantification. Overall study: Split five ways in replicates, RNA from around 20,000 or 99,000 naive CD8 cells had four portions sequenced. Overall study results and limits: Investigators reportedly could detect spiked Jurkat TCR RNA from one cell among 980,000 or so naive cells.

Generation of bulk TCR libraries relied on previously described methods and listed TCR primers. TCRdb re-analysed the PCR reads in MiXCR, keeping a single row per CDR3 protein. The repertoire holds about 630,000 distinct CDR3 sequences, with about 25% as singletons. A CD8+CD4-CCR7+CD45RA+ phenotype served as the sorting definition for naive CD8 T cells. After removal of 4 bases from V and 8 bases from J, the junction contained 10 bases not matched to a gene. The CDR3 sequence is 15 residues long. Germline-derived CDR1 and CDR2 are MGHRA and YSYEKL. Source material: naive CD8+ T cells from blood, with Jurkat cell RNA spiked in. Subset noted: FACS-sorted CD8+CD4-CCR7+CD45RA+ naive T cells. The V gene is TRBV4-1, the J gene TRBJ1-4, with 7 bases identical to TRBD1. This receptor was identified in a human donor in good health. Some libraries in this study had Jurkat cell RNA spiked in. CDR3 coding DNA: TGCGCCAGCAGCCCCCTGGAGACAGGGCCGGAAAAACTGTTTTTT. This codes for CASSPLETGPEKLFF.